This T cell receptor beta chain comes out of a study of cytomegalovirus exposure and HLA in healthy donors. Whole-study results and caveats: Sequencing had likely introduced a cluster of highly shared sequence variants as an artifact. Per a later analysis, approximately 16,000 TCR beta sequences showed association with HLA alleles at 0.05 false discovery rate.

PCR used 60 Vbeta primers and 13 Jbeta primers. This table comes from immunoSEQ multiplex PCR, and its TCRdb copy is limited to in-frame clones, with some not included. The sample includes more than 90,000 clones, less than 80% seen only once; the top ten take 5.5% to 6%. Comment on this clone: What it recognizes is unknown.

Sequencing was performed on PBMCs. The origin of this receptor is a boy younger than 18 in good health and CMV-seropositive.

The CDR3 is CASSSLAGGDEQFF. CDR3 in DNA: TGTGCCAGCAGCTCACTAGCGGGGGGTGATGAGCAGTTCTTC. The chain uses TRBV5-4 and TRBJ2-1; 12 nucleotides align to TRBD2. Germline-derived CDR1 and CDR2 are SGHNT and YYREEE (reference sequence). Trimming at V came to 3 bases and at J to 8 bases, leaving 3 bases not matched to a gene. The CDR3 covers 14 residues.